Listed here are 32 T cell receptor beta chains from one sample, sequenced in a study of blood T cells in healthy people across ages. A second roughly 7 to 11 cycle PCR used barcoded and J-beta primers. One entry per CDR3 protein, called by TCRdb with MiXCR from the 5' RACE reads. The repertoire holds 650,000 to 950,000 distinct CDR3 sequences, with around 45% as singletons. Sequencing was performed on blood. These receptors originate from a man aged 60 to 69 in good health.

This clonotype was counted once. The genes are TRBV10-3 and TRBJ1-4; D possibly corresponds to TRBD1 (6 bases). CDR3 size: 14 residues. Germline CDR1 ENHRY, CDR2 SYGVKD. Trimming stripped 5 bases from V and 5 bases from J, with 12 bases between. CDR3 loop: CAISRTALNEKLFF. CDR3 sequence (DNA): TGTGCCATCAGTAGGACAGCCTTGAATGAAAAACTGTTTTTT.

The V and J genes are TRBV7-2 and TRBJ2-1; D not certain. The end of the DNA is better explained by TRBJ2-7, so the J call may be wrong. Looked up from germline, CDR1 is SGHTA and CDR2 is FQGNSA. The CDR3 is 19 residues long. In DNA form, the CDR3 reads TGTGCCAGCAGCTTAGCCCAGAGTGCGCGGTGGAGCTCCTACAATGAGCAGTACTTC. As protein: CASSLAQSARWSSYNEQYF.

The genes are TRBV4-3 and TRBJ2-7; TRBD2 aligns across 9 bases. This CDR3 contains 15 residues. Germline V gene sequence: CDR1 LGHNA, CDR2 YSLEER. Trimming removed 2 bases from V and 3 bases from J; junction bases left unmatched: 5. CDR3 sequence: CASSQHSGSLYEQYF. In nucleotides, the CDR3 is TGCGCCAGCAGCCAACATAGCGGGAGTCTCTACGAGCAGTACTTC.

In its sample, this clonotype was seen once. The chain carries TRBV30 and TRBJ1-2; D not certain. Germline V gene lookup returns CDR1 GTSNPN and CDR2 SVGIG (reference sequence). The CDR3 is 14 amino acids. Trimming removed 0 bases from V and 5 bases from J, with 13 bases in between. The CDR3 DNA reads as TGTGCCTGGAGTGTACGGATCCTCCGGTATGGCTACACCTTC. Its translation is CAWSVRILRYGYTF.

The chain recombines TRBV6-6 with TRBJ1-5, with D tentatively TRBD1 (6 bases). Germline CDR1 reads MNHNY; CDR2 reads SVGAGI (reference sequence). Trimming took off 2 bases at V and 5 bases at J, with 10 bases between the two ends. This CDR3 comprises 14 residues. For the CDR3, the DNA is TGTGCCAGCAGTTACAAGAGGGGGGATCAGCCCCAGCATTTT. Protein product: CASSYKRGDQPQHF.

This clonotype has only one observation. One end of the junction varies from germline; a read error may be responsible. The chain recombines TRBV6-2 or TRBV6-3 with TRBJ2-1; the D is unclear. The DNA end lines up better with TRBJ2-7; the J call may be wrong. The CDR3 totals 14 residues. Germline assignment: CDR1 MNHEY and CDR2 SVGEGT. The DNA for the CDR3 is TGTGCCGGCAGTTACCCGGGCTCCTACAATGAGCAGTACTTC. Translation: CAGSYPGSYNEQYF.

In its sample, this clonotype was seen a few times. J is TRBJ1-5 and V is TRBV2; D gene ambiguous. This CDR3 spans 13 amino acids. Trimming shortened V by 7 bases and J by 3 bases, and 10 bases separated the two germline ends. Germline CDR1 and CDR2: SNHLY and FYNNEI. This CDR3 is CASTPRPNQPQHF. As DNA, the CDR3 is TGTGCCAGCACGCCCCGACCCAATCAGCCCCAGCATTTT.

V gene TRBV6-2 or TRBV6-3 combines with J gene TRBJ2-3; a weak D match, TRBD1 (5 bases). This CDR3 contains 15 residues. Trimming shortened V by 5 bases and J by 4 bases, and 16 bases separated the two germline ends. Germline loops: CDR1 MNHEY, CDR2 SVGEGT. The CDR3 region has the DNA TGTGCCAGCAGTCATCGGACATCCGGCCCAGATACGCAGTATTTT. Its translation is CASSHRTSGPDTQYF.

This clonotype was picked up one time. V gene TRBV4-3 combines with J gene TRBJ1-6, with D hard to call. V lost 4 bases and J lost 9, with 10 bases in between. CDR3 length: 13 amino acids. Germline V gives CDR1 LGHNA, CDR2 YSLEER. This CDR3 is CASSPETGSPLHF. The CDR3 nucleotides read TGCGCCAGCAGCCCAGAAACGGGTTCACCCCTCCACTTT.

CDR3 region: CASSQGLQGGNGYTF. CDR3 nucleotides: TGCGCCAGCAGCCAAGGGCTACAGGGGGGAAATGGCTACACCTTC. The rearrangement uses TRBV4-3 and TRBJ1-2; 8 bases agree with TRBD1. This CDR3 region has 15 residues. CDR1 and CDR2 (germline): LGHNA, YSLEER. The V segment lost 1 base and the J segment 6 bases; nucleotides outside the gene matches: 7.

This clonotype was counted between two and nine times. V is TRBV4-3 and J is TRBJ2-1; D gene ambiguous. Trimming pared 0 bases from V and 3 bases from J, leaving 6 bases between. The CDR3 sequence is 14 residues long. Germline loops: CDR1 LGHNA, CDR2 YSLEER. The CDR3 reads CASSQDPSYNEQFF. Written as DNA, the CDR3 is TGCGCCAGCAGCCAAGATCCCAGCTACAATGAGCAGTTCTTC.

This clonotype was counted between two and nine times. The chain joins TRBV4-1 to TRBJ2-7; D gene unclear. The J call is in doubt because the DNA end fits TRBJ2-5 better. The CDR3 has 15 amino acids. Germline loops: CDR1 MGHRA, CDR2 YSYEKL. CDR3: CASSQASGPQETQYF. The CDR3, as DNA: TGCGCCAGCAGCCAGGCGAGTGGCCCCCAAGAGACCCAGTACTTC.

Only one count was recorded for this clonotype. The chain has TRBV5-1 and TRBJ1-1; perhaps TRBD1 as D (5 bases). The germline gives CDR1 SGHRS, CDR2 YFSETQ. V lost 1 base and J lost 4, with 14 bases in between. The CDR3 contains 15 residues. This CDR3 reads CASSLQGWGPTEAFF. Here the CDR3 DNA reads TGCGCCAGCAGCTTGCAGGGTTGGGGCCCCACTGAAGCTTTCTTT.

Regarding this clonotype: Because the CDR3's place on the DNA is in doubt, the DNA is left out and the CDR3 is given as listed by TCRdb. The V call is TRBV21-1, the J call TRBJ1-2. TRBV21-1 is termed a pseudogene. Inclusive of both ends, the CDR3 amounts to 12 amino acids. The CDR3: CARTSSLYGCTF.

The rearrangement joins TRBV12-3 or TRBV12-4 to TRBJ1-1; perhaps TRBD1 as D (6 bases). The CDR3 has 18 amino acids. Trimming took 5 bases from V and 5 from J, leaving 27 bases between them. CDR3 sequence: CASSIEIPGGGPGTEAFF. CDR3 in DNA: TGTGCCAGCAGTATTGAGATTCCAGGCGGGGGGCCGGGGACTGAAGCTTTCTTT.

The CDR3 nucleotides read TGTGCCACCGGAATGGACGTTGATACGCAGTATTTT. Translated: CATGMDVDTQYF. The V call is TRBV24-1, the J call TRBJ2-3; D remains unclear. Trimming removed 9 bases from V and 6 bases from J, with 12 bases in between. The CDR3 loop spans 12 amino acids. The germline V gene has CDR1 KGHDR and CDR2 SFDVKD.

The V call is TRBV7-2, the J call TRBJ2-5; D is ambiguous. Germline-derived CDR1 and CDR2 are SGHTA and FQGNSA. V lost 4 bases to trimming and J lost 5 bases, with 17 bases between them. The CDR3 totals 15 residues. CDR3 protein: CASSYRGVSVETQYF. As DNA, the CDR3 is TGTGCCAGCAGCTACCGTGGGGTCTCTGTGGAGACCCAGTACTTC.

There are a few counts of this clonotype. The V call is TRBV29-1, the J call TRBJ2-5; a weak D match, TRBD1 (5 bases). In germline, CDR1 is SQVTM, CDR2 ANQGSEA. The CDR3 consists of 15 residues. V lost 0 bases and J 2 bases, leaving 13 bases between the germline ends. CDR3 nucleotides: TGCAGCGTTGAAGATGTCCAGGGCCTTCAAGAGACCCAGTACTTC. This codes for CSVEDVQGLQETQYF. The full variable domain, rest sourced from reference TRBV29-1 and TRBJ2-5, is SAVISQKPSRDICQRGTSLTIQCQVDSQVTMMFWYRQQPGQSLTLIATANQGSEATYESGFVIDKFPISRPNLTFSTLTVSNMSPEDSSIYLCSVEDVQGLQETQYFGPGTRLLVL.

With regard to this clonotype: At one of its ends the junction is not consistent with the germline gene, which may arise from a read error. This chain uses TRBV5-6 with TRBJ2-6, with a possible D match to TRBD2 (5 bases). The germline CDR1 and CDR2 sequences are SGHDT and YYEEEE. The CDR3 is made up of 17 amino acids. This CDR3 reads CTSSPLASRSGANVLTF. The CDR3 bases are TGTACCAGCAGCCCTCTAGCATCTCGCTCTGGGGCCAACGTCCTGACTTTC.

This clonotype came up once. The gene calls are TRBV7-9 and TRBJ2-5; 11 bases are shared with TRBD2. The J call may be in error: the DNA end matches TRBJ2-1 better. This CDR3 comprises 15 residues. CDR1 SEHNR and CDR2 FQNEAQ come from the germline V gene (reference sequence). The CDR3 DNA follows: TGTGCCAGCAGCTTTCTAGCGGGGGGCCAAGAGACCCAGTTCTTC. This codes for CASSFLAGGQETQFF.

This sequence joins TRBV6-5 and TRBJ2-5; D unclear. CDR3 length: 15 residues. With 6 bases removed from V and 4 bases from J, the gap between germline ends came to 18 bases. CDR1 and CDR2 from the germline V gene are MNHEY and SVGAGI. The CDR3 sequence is CASRPSGPRRETQYF. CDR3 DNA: TGTGCCAGCAGGCCCTCGGGCCCCAGACGAGAGACCCAGTACTTC.

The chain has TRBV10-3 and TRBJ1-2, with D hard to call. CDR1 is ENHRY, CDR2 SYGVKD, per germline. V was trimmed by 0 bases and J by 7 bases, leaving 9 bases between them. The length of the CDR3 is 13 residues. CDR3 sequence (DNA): TGTGCCATCAGTGAGTCGAGGTTTGCTGGCTACACCTTC. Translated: CAISESRFAGYTF.

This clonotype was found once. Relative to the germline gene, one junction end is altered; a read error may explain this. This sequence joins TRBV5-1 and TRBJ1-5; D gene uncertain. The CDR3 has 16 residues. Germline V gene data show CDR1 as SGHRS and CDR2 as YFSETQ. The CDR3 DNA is TGCGCCGGCAGCTCCCCTTCCCCCGGGGATGGGCAGCCCCAGCATTTT. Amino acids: CAGSSPSPGDGQPQHF.

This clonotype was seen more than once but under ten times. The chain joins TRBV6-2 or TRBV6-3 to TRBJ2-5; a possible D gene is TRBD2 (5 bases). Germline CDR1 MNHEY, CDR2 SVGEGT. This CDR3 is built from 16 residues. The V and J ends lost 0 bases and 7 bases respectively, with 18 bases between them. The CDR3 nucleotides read TGTGCCAGCAGTTACTCGAAGACGGGATTTTCGGGGACCCAGTACTTC. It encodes CASSYSKTGFSGTQYF.

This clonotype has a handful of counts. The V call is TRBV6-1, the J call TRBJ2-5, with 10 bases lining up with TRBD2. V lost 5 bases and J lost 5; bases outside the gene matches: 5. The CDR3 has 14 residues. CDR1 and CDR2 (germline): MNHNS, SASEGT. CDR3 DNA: TGTGCCAGCAGTCCTAGGACTAGCGGCGAGACCCAGTACTTC. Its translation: CASSPRTSGETQYF.

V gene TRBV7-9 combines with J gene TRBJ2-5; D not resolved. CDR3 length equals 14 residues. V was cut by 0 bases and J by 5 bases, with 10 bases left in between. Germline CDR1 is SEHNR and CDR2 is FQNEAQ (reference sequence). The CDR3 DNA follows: TGTGCCAGCAGCTTAGCGGCTCAAAGGGAGACCCAGTACTTC. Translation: CASSLAAQRETQYF.

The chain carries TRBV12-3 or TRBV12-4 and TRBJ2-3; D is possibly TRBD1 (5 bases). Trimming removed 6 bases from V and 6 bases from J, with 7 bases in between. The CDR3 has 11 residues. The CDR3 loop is CASRGLDTQYF. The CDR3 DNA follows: TGTGCCAGCAGGGGGCTCGATACGCAGTATTTT.

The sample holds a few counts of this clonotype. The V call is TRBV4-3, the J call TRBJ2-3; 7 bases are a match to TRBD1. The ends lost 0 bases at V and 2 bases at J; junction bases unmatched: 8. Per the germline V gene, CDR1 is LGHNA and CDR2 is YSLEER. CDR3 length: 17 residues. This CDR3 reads CASSQDRDSGYTDTQYF. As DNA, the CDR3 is TGCGCCAGCAGCCAAGATAGGGACAGCGGTTACACAGATACGCAGTATTTT.

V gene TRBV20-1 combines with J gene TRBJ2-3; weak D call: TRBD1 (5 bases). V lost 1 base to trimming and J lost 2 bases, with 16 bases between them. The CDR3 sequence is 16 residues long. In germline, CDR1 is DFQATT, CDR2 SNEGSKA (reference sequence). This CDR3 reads CSARATDTTFTDTQYF. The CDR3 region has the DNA TGCAGTGCTAGAGCCACGGACACGACCTTCACAGATACGCAGTATTTT.

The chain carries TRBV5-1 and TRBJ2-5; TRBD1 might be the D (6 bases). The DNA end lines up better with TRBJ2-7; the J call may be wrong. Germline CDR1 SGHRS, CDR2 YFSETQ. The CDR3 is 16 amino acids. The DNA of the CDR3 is TGCGCCAGCAGCTTGAGTCTAGGGACACAAACCTACGAGCAGTACTTC. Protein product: CASSLSLGTQTYEQYF.

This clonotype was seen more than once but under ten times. The CDR3: CASSLSSATRNYGYTF. In DNA form, the CDR3 reads TGTGCCAGCAGCTTGTCTTCGGCAACTCGAAACTATGGCTACACCTTC. V usage is TRBV5-6 and J usage is TRBJ1-2; D not resolved. The CDR3 has 16 amino acids. V shed 1 base and J shed 2 bases, with 15 bases lying between them. Germline CDR1 SGHDT, CDR2 YYEEEE.

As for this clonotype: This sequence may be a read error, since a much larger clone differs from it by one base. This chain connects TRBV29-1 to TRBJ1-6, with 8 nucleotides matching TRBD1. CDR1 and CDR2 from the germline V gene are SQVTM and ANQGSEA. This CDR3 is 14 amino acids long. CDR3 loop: CSVVRDRQNSHLHF. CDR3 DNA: TGCAGCGTTGTCCGGGACAGGCAGAATTCACACCTCCACTTT.